The rows below give T cell receptor beta chains drawn from one sample of a study of cytomegalovirus exposure and HLA in healthy donors. Produced via immunoSEQ multiplex PCR; TCRdb's table is partial and in-frame only. The sample records some 40,000 clones, around two thirds being singletons. Specimen: PBMCs. The receptors come from a man aged 25-45 years in good health and CMV-seronegative. Both conserved end residues are part of each CDR3. Each record gives: J gene, V gene, clone size, D gene, CDR3 DNA, CDR3 protein. The D gene is left open where the match is weak. Clone size is shown for a subset of rows, as once, few, many or a class of expanded clone.

TRBJ2-1 TRBV28 - TRBD2 TGTGCCAGCAGTTTAGGCGGGAGGGCCGAGGGTGAGCAGTTCTTC CASSLGGRAEGEQFF
TRBJ2-5 TRBV6-1 - - TGTGCCAGCAGTGAAATAGGGGGGGCCGTGGCGGAGCAGTACTTC CASSEIGGAVAEQYF
TRBJ1-5 TRBV6-5 few - TGTGCCAGCAGTATCCAGGGGAATAGCAATCAGCCCCAGCATTTT CASSIQGNSNQPQHF
TRBJ2-1 TRBV7-6 - - TGTGCCAGCAGGAAGAGGGCTAGATTAAGTGAGCAGTTCTTC CASRKRARLSEQFF
TRBJ2-3 TRBV28 - TRBD2 TGTGCCATCACACCCACGGGACTAGCGGCAAACACGCAGTATTTT CAITPTGLAANTQYF
TRBJ2-7 TRBV4-2 few TRBD2 TGTGCCAGCAGCCAAGAAAGGACTAGGAACTACGAGCAGTACTTC CASSQERTRNYEQYF
TRBJ1-2 TRBV28 once - TGTGCCAGCAGTTGGGACATTTTGGCGCATGGCTACACCTTC CASSWDILAHGYTF
TRBJ2-7 TRBV5-1 - - TGCGCCAGCAGAAAACAGGGCGGAGACTACGAGCAGTACTTC CASRKQGGDYEQYF
TRBJ1-1 TRBV27 - - TGTGCCAGCAAGCCCGACGCCGGGGGCACTGAAGCTTTCTTT CASKPDAGGTEAFF
TRBJ1-2 TRBV27 - TRBD1 TGTGCCAGCAGTCCCGCGTGGGACAGCCCCTATGGCTACACCTTC CASSPAWDSPYGYTF
TRBJ1-2 TRBV25-1 - TRBD1 TGTGCCACCAGGGGGGGACGGAGCTATGGCTACACCTTC CATRGGRSYGYTF
TRBJ1-4 TRBV6-6 once - TGTGCCAGCGGGGCCTTTTCGCGGGAAAAACTGTTTTTT CASGAFSREKLFF
TRBJ2-5 TRBV7-9 - - TGTGCCAGCGCAACCAGGAGGGCCTCGTATGAGACCCAGTACTTC CASATRRASYETQYF
TRBJ2-5 TRBV14 - - TGTGCCAGCAGCCAAAGTGGGAGAGGATGGACCCAGTACTTC CASSQSGRGWTQYF